The 18 T cell receptor beta chains in this list originate from one sample, sequenced in a study of T cells in Graves' hyperthyroidism and ophthalmopathy. Amplification yielded TCR beta CDR3 regions, with RNA transcripts as the source. Carried out on the TCR CDR3, a first-round RT-PCR used the HTBI primer set. TCRdb re-derived calls from the multiplex PCR reads in MiXCR, one entry per CDR3 protein. The sample consists of about 400,000 distinct CDR3 sequences, 15% to 19% of them appearing once. Source material: blood. These receptors were taken from a woman aged 18-30 years with Graves' hyperthyroidism.

This clonotype has only a few counts. The chain uses TRBV4-3 and TRBJ2-7; 10 bases line up with TRBD2. The CDR3 is 16 residues long. Germline loops: CDR1 LGHNA, CDR2 YSLEER. J gave up 0 bases and V 0 bases, and 2 bases lay outside the gene matches. The CDR3 loop is CASSQDTSGISYEQYF. DNA for the CDR3: TGCGCCAGCAGCCAAGATACTAGCGGGATCTCCTACGAGCAGTACTTC.

This chain joins TRBV5-8 and TRBJ1-5; 7 bases line up with TRBD1. The germline V gene encodes CDR1 SGHTS and CDR2 YDEGEE. V lost 4 bases to trimming and J lost 4 bases; unmatched junction nucleotides: 11. The CDR3 runs to 16 residues. In nucleotides, the CDR3 is TGTGCCAGCAGCCCGCGAGGGACAGCCACAAATCAGCCCCAGCATTTT. Protein: CASSPRGTATNQPQHF.

This chain links TRBV5-1 with TRBJ2-1, with 9 bases that match TRBD1. The CDR3 is 17 residues long. Germline-derived CDR1 and CDR2 are SGHRS and YFSETQ. The trim removed 3 bases at V and 1 base at J, leaving 8 bases unmatched. The CDR3 DNA is TGCGCCAGCAGCTCGATAGGGACAGGGAGTTCCTACAATGAGCAGTTCTTC. This translates into CASSSIGTGSSYNEQFF.

This clonotype appeared many times. The J gene is TRBJ2-7, the V gene TRBV6-1; 9 bases are a match to TRBD1. V gave up 6 bases and J gave up 7 bases; unmatched junction bases: 10. Germline V gives CDR1 MNHNS, CDR2 SASEGT. The CDR3 loop spans 14 amino acids. The CDR3 DNA reads TGTGCCAGCAGCTGGGACAGGGATTTACGGGAGCAGTACTTC. Translating it yields CASSWDRDLREQYF.

This clonotype was recorded many times. The rearrangement uses TRBV7-2 and TRBJ2-1; D is perhaps TRBD2 (7 bases). The CDR3 is made up of 17 amino acids. Trimming took off 7 bases at V and 6 bases at J, with 25 bases between the two ends. CDR1 SGHTA and CDR2 FQGNSA come from the germline V gene. In DNA, the CDR3 is TGTGCCAGCACCCCCAGGGGAGGGACGTTAAGCCCCAATGAGCAGTTCTTC. Translated, it gives CASTPRGGTLSPNEQFF. Together with reference TRBV7-2 and TRBJ2-1, the CDR3 gives the full variable domain: GAGVSQSPSNKVTEKGKDVELRCDPISGHTALYWYRQSLGQGLEFLIYFQGNSAPDKSGLPSDRFSAERTGGSVSTLTIQRTQQEDSAVYLCASTPRGGTLSPNEQFFGPGTRLTVL.

This clonotype was detected only a few times. This chain joins TRBV9 and TRBJ2-1; 11 nucleotides agree with TRBD2. The junction had 9 bases not matched to a gene; V was cut back by 4 bases and J by 6 bases. This CDR3 has 16 amino acids. The germline gives CDR1 SGDLS, CDR2 YYNGEE. The CDR3, as DNA: TGTGCCAGCAGCCTGAATAGCGGGAGGGTAGGCAATGAGCAGTTCTTC. It codes for CASSLNSGRVGNEQFF.

In its sample, this clonotype was seen many times. The gene calls are TRBV12-3 or TRBV12-4 and TRBJ2-2; D not certain. The ends were cut back, 3 bases at V and 0 bases at J, with 11 bases in the middle. CDR3 size: 16 residues. The DNA of the CDR3 is TGTGCCAGCAGTTTCATATCGCCGGCGAACACCGGGGAGCTGTTTTTT. It specifies CASSFISPANTGELFF.

This clonotype was seen a handful of times. CDR3 amino acids: CASSPQPTSGHTDTQYF. CDR3 nucleotides: TGCGCCAGCAGCCCCCAACCGACTAGCGGTCACACAGATACGCAGTATTTT. The chain employs TRBV5-1 and TRBJ2-3; 9 nucleotides line up with TRBD2. Trimming at V came to 4 bases and at J to 2 bases, leaving 11 bases not matched to a gene. CDR3 length: 17 amino acids. Germline CDR1 reads SGHRS; CDR2 reads YFSETQ.

The chain has TRBV20-1 and TRBJ1-2; D remains unclear. The V gene lost 3 bases and the J gene lost 7 bases, with 21 bases spanning the gap. The CDR3 runs 15 residues. Germline V lookup: CDR1 DFQATT, CDR2 SNEGSKA (reference sequence). CDR3 in amino acids: CSARPTIREFGGYTF. CDR3 nucleotides: TGCAGTGCTAGGCCAACCATCCGGGAGTTCGGTGGCTACACCTTC.

The chain links TRBV25-1 to TRBJ2-1; D remains unclear. This CDR3 region has 13 residues. Trimming cost V 2 bases and J 9 bases, with 11 bases left between them. Germline V gene lookup returns CDR1 MGHDK and CDR2 SYGVNS. The CDR3 DNA is TGTGCCAGCAGTGAAGGTTCAGGCGGTGAGCAGTTCTTC. Protein: CASSEGSGGEQFF.

There are a few counts of this clonotype. The V and J genes are TRBV10-1 and TRBJ2-7; D uncertain. This CDR3 spans 15 amino acids. Germline V lookup: CDR1 WNHNN, CDR2 SYGVQD (reference sequence). Trimming pared 0 bases from V and 3 bases from J, leaving 12 bases between. The CDR3 loop reads CASSESKEHLYEQYF. In DNA form, the CDR3 reads TGCGCCAGCAGTGAGTCTAAGGAGCACCTCTACGAGCAGTACTTC.

The rearrangement joins TRBV6-1 to TRBJ1-5; 7 positions agree with TRBD1. Germline V gene lookup returns CDR1 MNHNS and CDR2 SASEGT. V gave up 5 bases and J gave up 3 bases; unmatched junction bases: 10. The CDR3 is 16 amino acids. The DNA for the CDR3 is TGTGCCAGCAGTCCCAGGTGGACAGGTACCAATCAGCCCCAGCATTTT. It translates to CASSPRWTGTNQPQHF.

The table lists this clonotype with many counts. The V call is TRBV28, the J call TRBJ2-3; D possibly corresponds to TRBD1 (5 bases). Trimming left V 4 bases short and J 6 bases short, with 17 bases between. Germline V gene data show CDR1 as MDHEN and CDR2 as SYDVKM. This CDR3 has 15 residues. CDR3 in amino acids: CASSSPGRVVDTQYF. As DNA, the CDR3 is TGTGCCAGCAGTTCCCCGGGCAGGGTGGTGGATACGCAGTATTTT.

This clonotype showed up just a few times. The chain has TRBV29-1 and TRBJ2-7; either TRBD1 or TRBD2 may supply D (6 bases each). The CDR3 is made up of 13 amino acids. From germline, CDR1 is SQVTM and CDR2 ANQGSEA. V lost 7 bases to trimming and J lost 3 bases, with 16 bases between them. The CDR3 loop is CSALTGLSYEQYF. CDR3 bases: TGCAGCGCGCTGACAGGACTAAGCTACGAGCAGTACTTC.

This clonotype has at least ten counts. The chain is built from TRBV5-6 and TRBJ2-5, with 10 positions matching TRBD1. Germline CDR1 is SGHDT and CDR2 is YYEEEE. The CDR3 spans 13 residues. The V and J ends lost 5 bases and 5 bases, in that order; junction bases with no gene match: 3. The CDR3 nucleotides are TGTGCCAGCAGTTGGGACAGGGGTGAGACCCAGTACTTC. This codes for CASSWDRGETQYF.

The CDR3 sequence is CASSSVSGLNEKLFF. CDR3 nucleotide sequence: TGTGCCAGCAGCTCGGTATCAGGGCTTAATGAAAAACTGTTTTTT. This chain joins TRBV5-4 and TRBJ1-4, with D possibly being TRBD1 (5 bases). The length of the CDR3 is 15 residues. Germline V gives CDR1 SGHNT, CDR2 YYREEE (reference sequence). V was pared by 3 bases and J by 4 bases, with 13 bases between.

This clonotype has just a few counts. V is TRBV25-1 and J is TRBJ2-5, with 7 bases matching TRBD2. There are 14 residues in the CDR3. CDR1 MGHDK and CDR2 SYGVNS come from the germline V gene. The V gene end was trimmed by 3 bases and the J gene end by 0 bases; junction bases not matched to a gene: 1. CDR3 nucleotide sequence: TGTGCCAGCAGTGAGGGGGGGTACCAAGAGACCCAGTACTTC. This codes for CASSEGGYQETQYF.

This clonotype was observed many times. The rearrangement uses TRBV7-9 and TRBJ1-1; the D gene is possibly TRBD1 (6 bases). The germline CDR1 and CDR2 sequences are SEHNR and FQNEAQ (reference sequence). Between the trimmed V and J ends, which lost 5 bases and 0 bases, there was a span of 13 bases. The CDR3 contains 15 residues. CDR3 sequence: CASSGRTVMNTEAFF. The CDR3 coding sequence is TGTGCCAGCAGCGGTCGGACAGTGATGAACACTGAAGCTTTCTTT.